A selection of T cell receptor beta chains follows, all from one sample in a study of blood T cell repertoires in COVID-19. The protocol was immunoSEQ multiplex PCR, while the TCRdb copy is restricted to in-frame clones and leaves out a portion. The table records approximately 300,000 clones, 85% to 90% of them present only once. Input material: PBMCs or T cells enriched from blood (not recorded which). These receptors came from a woman younger than 30 who had recovered from COVID-19. Each CDR3 is given with its conserved first and last residue. A D gene is named only where the DNA matches it firmly. Size is stated for part of the rows, as once, few or many counts, or as a class when the clone is expanded.

J,D,size,length,V,CDR3,DNA
TRBJ2-7,.,.,14,TRBV3-1/TRBV3-2,CASSQFGGSYEQYF,TGTGCCAGCAGCCAATTCGGGGGCTCCTACGAGCAGTACTTC
TRBJ2-3,.,once,15,TRBV3-1/TRBV3-2,CASSVTKGYTDTQYF,TGTGCCAGCAGCGTTACAAAGGGGTACACAGATACGCAGTATTTT
TRBJ1-3,TRBD1,.,17,TRBV3-1/TRBV3-2,CASRRSPQGGSGNTIYF,TGTGCCAGCAGACGTAGCCCCCAGGGGGGATCTGGAAACACCATATATTTT
TRBJ2-7,.,.,14,TRBV4-2,CASSPTLTSYEQYF,TGTGCCAGCAGCCCGACATTGACCTCCTACGAGCAGTACTTC
TRBJ2-3,.,.,12,TRBV5-6,CASSLGADTQYF,TGTGCCAGCAGCTTAGGGGCCGATACGCAGTATTTT
TRBJ2-7,TRBD2,once,16,TRBV28,CASSTRTSGSSYEQYF,TGTGCCAGCAGTACCCGGACTAGCGGGAGCTCCTACGAGCAGTACTTC
TRBJ2-7,TRBD1,.,14,TRBV11-2,CASSSPRTGNEQYF,TGTGCCAGCAGCTCCCCCCGGACAGGGAACGAGCAGTACTTC
TRBJ1-2,.,.,16,TRBV28,CASSSPPDSFSHGYTF,TGTGCCAGCAGTTCGCCACCTGACAGTTTTAGCCATGGCTACACCTTC
TRBJ2-3,TRBD2,.,14,TRBV5-1,CASSPSAGGNTQYF,TGCGCCAGCAGCCCCTCTGCGGGGGGTAATACGCAGTATTTT
TRBJ1-3,.,.,13,TRBV3-1/TRBV3-2,CASSQGEGNTIYF,TGTGCCAGCAGCCAAGGTGAGGGAAACACCATATATTTT
TRBJ1-2,.,.,14,TRBV10-1,CASSADRTGYGYTF,TGCGCCAGCAGTGCAGACAGGACGGGCTATGGCTACACCTTC
TRBJ1-1,.,.,15,TRBV7-9,CASRYPPPTPREAFF,TGTGCCAGCAGATACCCTCCCCCGACCCCTAGGGAAGCTTTCTTT
TRBJ1-2,.,.,14,TRBV27,CASSPGWQGTRYTF,TGTGCCAGCAGCCCCGGTTGGCAGGGGACCCGCTACACCTTC
TRBJ2-3,.,.,16,TRBV10-1,CASSEVEGAFTDTQYF,TGCGCCAGCAGTGAGGTGGAGGGGGCCTTCACAGATACGCAGTATTTT
TRBJ2-2,.,.,16,TRBV19,CASSMRSRANGGELFF,TGTGCCAGTAGTATGAGGTCCAGGGCAAATGGCGGGGAGCTGTTTTTT
TRBJ2-7,TRBD1,.,14,TRBV5-1,CASSSTTGGYEQYF,TGCGCCAGCAGCTCCACAACAGGGGGCTACGAGCAGTACTTC
TRBJ2-3,TRBD1,.,15,TRBV7-3,CASSSGTGDTDTQYF,TGTGCCAGCAGCTCTGGGACAGGAGACACAGATACGCAGTATTTT
TRBJ2-3,TRBD1,.,15,TRBV5-1,CASTFGQGASDTQYF,TGCGCCAGCACCTTCGGACAGGGGGCTTCAGATACGCAGTATTTT
TRBJ2-3,.,.,15,TRBV11-3,CASSRSGGQFDTQYF,TGTGCCAGCAGCAGGAGCGGGGGACAGTTTGATACGCAGTATTTT
TRBJ1-2,.,.,12,TRBV3-1/TRBV3-2,CASSLARSGYTF,TGTGCCAGCAGCCTAGCACGGAGCGGCTACACCTTC